The following is a T cell receptor beta chain sequence with its context. As yet, its antigen is unknown. The data are from a study of shared clonotypes between healthy human individuals. Findings of the study overall: In this cohort, only blood was sampled, and tissue repertoires likely differ.

The table came from immunoSEQ multiplex PCR; TCRdb's copy has only in-frame clones and leaves some out. The sample shows roughly 490,000 clones, 76% of them seen only once. Deletions cut 0 bases from V and 3 bases from J, with 4 bases between. The CDR3 sequence is 12 residues long. Germline V gene sequence: CDR1 SGHNT, CDR2 YYREEE (reference sequence). The TCR originated in a middle-aged woman in good health. Some clones in this sample may be carry-over from other donors' samples. The specimen sequenced was PBMCs. The rearrangement joins TRBV5-4 to TRBJ2-7, with D hard to call. The DNA of the CDR3 is TGTGCCAGCAGCTTGGCCAGCTACGAGCAGTACTTC. It specifies CASSLASYEQYF. The whole variable domain, filled in from reference TRBV5-4 and TRBJ2-7, reads ETGVTQSPTHLIKTRGQQVTLRCSSQSGHNTVSWYQQALGQGPQFIFQYYREEENGRGNFPPRFSGLQFPNYSSELNVNALELDDSALYLCASSLASYEQYFGPGTRLTVT.